What follows describes a single T cell receptor (beta chain). Other DNA sequences in the same sample also yield this CDR3. With 60 Vbeta and 13 Jbeta primers, the PCR was carried out. The data were produced by immunoSEQ multiplex PCR, yet TCRdb's version contains in-frame clones alone and is incomplete. The data contain 220,000 or so clones, around 75% of them singletons. The data derive from a study of cytomegalovirus exposure and HLA in healthy donors. CDR3 length equals 11 residues. V was trimmed by 4 bases and J by 5 bases, leaving 5 bases between them. Germline V lookup: CDR1 KGHSH, CDR2 LQKENI. This TCR derives from a woman in her 30s in good health and CMV-seronegative. The genes are TRBV18 and TRBJ2-5; D unclear. The sample comprised PBMCs. CDR3 nucleotide sequence: TGTGCCAGCTCACTTCAGGAGACCCAGTACTTC. Translation: CASSLQETQYF.